A selection of T cell receptor beta chains follows, all from one sample in a study of OX40 agonist ivuxolimab in advanced cancers. The table came from immunoSEQ multiplex PCR; TCRdb's copy has only in-frame clones and leaves some out. The sample records fewer than 50,000 clones, roughly 90% being singletons. Sample: CD4+ or CD8+ T cells sorted from blood, taken in a trial of the OX40 agonist ivuxolimab. The source is an adult with an advanced solid tumor such as melanoma, head and neck, liver or kidney cancer. Both conserved end residues are part of each CDR3. A D gene is named only where the DNA matches it firmly.

>TRBV5-1|TRBJ1-3|.
CASSERTGRNTIYF
TGCGCCAGCAGCGAGAGAACAGGAAGAAACACCATATATTTT
>TRBV19|TRBJ2-3|TRBD2
CASSYGLAGGTDTQYF
TGTGCCAGTAGTTACGGACTAGCGGGGGGCACCGATACGCAGTATTTT
>TRBV5-1|TRBJ2-5|.
CASSLAQGQETQYF
TGCGCCAGCAGCTTGGCGCAGGGGCAAGAGACCCAGTACTTC
>TRBV5-4|TRBJ2-2|.
CASSLHTGELFF
TGTGCCAGCAGCCTGCATACCGGGGAGCTGTTTTTT
>TRBV7-2|TRBJ2-3|TRBD2
CASSPRLAGGADTQYF
TGTGCCAGCAGCCCGCGGCTAGCGGGGGGCGCAGATACGCAGTATTTT
>TRBV7-3|TRBJ1-5|.
CASSSDSPSNQPQHF
TGTGCCAGCAGCTCGGACAGCCCTAGCAATCAGCCCCAGCATTTT
>TRBV13|TRBJ1-2|.
CASSPTGGYGYTF
TGTGCCAGCAGTCCTACGGGAGGATATGGCTACACCTTC
>TRBV11-3|TRBJ2-3|.
CASSLSLRTDTQYF
TGTGCCAGCAGCTTAAGCCTTCGCACAGATACGCAGTATTTT
>TRBV19|TRBJ2-1|TRBD2
CASTEETGGASEQFF
TGTGCCAGTACGGAAGAAACCGGGGGGGCAAGTGAGCAGTTCTTC
>TRBV27|TRBJ1-2|.
CASSLGGQPYGYTF
TGTGCCAGCAGCCTCGGTGGACAACCCTATGGCTACACCTTC
>TRBV4-3|TRBJ2-7|TRBD1
CASSQDTAGTGAYEQYF
TGCGCCAGCAGCCAAGACACTGCCGGGACAGGTGCCTACGAGCAGTACTTC
>TRBV6-5|TRBJ1-4|TRBD1
CATYRGQEEKLFF
TGTGCCACCTACAGGGGGCAGGAGGAAAAACTGTTTTTT